These 7 T cell receptor beta chains were all obtained from the same sample, sequenced in a study of blood T cell repertoires in COVID-19. The data were produced by immunoSEQ multiplex PCR, yet TCRdb's version contains in-frame clones alone and is incomplete. The sample carries approximately 140,000 clones, 87% recorded once. Material: peripheral blood. These receptors all stem from a woman aged 60 to 75 with active or convalescent COVID-19.

V and J are TRBV5-1 and TRBJ2-7; 10 bases line up with TRBD2. The germline gives CDR1 SGHRS, CDR2 YFSETQ. This CDR3 contains 16 residues. J lost 1 base, V lost 4 bases, and 8 bases had no gene match. CDR3 protein: CASSPGLAVKSYEQYF. Written as DNA, the CDR3 is TGCGCCAGCAGCCCAGGACTAGCGGTTAAATCCTACGAGCAGTACTTC. The variable domain in full, completed from reference TRBV5-1 and TRBJ2-7, reads KAGVTQTPRYLIKTRGQQVTLSCSPISGHRSVSWYQQTPGQGLQFLFEYFSETQRNKGNFPGRFSGRQFSNSRSEMNVSTLELGDSALYLCASSPGLAVKSYEQYFGPGTRLTVT.

The chain is built from TRBV6-1 and TRBJ2-5, with D possibly TRBD2 on 5 matching bases. V lost 2 bases, J lost 5 bases, and 12 bases lay in between. Germline assignment: CDR1 MNHNS and CDR2 SASEGT. CDR3 length equals 14 residues. The CDR3 sequence: CASSEYPRGETQYF. Written as DNA, the CDR3 is TGTGCCAGCAGTGAATATCCTAGAGGGGAGACCCAGTACTTC.

This clone was observed a single time. This chain links TRBV7-9 with TRBJ1-1, with D maybe TRBD1 (5 bases). The germline V gene has CDR1 SEHNR and CDR2 FQNEAQ (reference sequence). This CDR3 contains 15 residues. The V and J ends lost 7 bases and 1 base respectively, with 16 bases between them. CDR3 region: CASMKPRGSNTEAFF. CDR3 bases: TGTGCCAGCATGAAACCCCGGGGGTCGAACACTGAAGCTTTCTTT.

The J gene is TRBJ1-1, the V gene TRBV5-5; no clear D. The V and J ends lost 2 bases and 4 bases respectively, with 9 bases between them. Germline V gene sequence: CDR1 SGHKS, CDR2 YYEKEE (reference sequence). The CDR3 covers 13 residues. DNA for the CDR3: TGTGCCAGCAGCTTTCTACAGTCCACTGAAGCTTTCTTT. This translates into CASSFLQSTEAFF.

J is TRBJ2-3 and V is TRBV20-1; D is undetermined. In germline, CDR1 is DFQATT, CDR2 SNEGSKA (reference sequence). The CDR3 loop spans 13 amino acids. The ends were cut back, 3 bases at V and 6 bases at J, with 13 bases in the middle. The CDR3 region is CSASRTNFDTQYF. Written as DNA, the CDR3 is TGCAGTGCTAGTAGAACTAACTTTGATACGCAGTATTTT.

This clone came up a few times. The chain employs TRBV19 and TRBJ1-4; the D is unclear. V shed 4 bases and J shed 8 bases, with 17 bases lying between them. This CDR3 has 15 amino acids. Germline CDR1 LNHDA, CDR2 SQIVND (reference sequence). The CDR3 region is CASSTAWGGYEKLFF. CDR3 nucleotide sequence: TGTGCCAGTAGTACAGCGTGGGGAGGATACGAAAAACTGTTTTTT.

In its sample, this clone was seen once. The chain recombines TRBV10-3 with TRBJ1-2, with D unclear. The V and J ends lost 3 bases and 2 bases respectively, with 10 bases between them. CDR3 length: 14 residues. CDR1 and CDR2 from the germline V gene are ENHRY and SYGVKD. The CDR3 loop reads CAISEVGENYGYTF. The CDR3 region has the DNA TGTGCCATCAGTGAAGTTGGAGAAAACTATGGCTACACCTTC.